Presented here are 19 T cell receptor beta chains from one specimen sequenced in a study of blood T cell repertoires in COVID-19. Method: immunoSEQ multiplex PCR; TCRdb's copy keeps in-frame clones and lacks some. Here the sample spans approximately 180,000 clones, approximately 90% being singletons. Source material: peripheral blood. These receptors all come from a human donor in a cohort sampled during active COVID-19.

The V call is TRBV11-2, the J call TRBJ2-2; a possible D gene is TRBD2 (6 bases). Germline CDR1 and CDR2: SGHAT and FQNNGV. The CDR3 is made up of 14 amino acids. V shed 3 bases and J shed 5 bases, with 10 bases lying between them. The CDR3 is CASSLASGTGELFF. CDR3 sequence (DNA): TGTGCCAGCAGCTTGGCCAGCGGGACCGGGGAGCTGTTTTTT. Variable domain in full (rest from reference TRBV11-2 and TRBJ2-2): EAGVAQSPRYKIIEKRQSVAFWCNPISGHATLYWYQQILGQGPKLLIQFQNNGVVDDSQLPKDRFSAERLKGVDSTLKIQPAKLEDSAVYLCASSLASGTGELFFGEGSRLTVL.

The chain links TRBV7-2 to TRBJ1-2; D is perhaps TRBD1 (5 bases). The germline V gene encodes CDR1 SGHTA and CDR2 FQGNSA. The CDR3 has 15 residues. The V end lost 3 bases, the J end lost 0 bases, and 11 bases lay between the germline ends. For the CDR3, the DNA is TGTGCCAGCAGCTTCGGGGGGAGAACTAACTATGGCTACACCTTC. It yields the protein CASSFGGRTNYGYTF.

The CDR3 DNA sequence: TGTGCCAGCAGCACGCCTCCTTCGGCCCAGTACTTC. Translation gives CASSTPPSAQYF. This rearrangement joins TRBV6-2 or TRBV6-3 to TRBJ2-5, with D unclear. The V end was cut by 6 bases, the J end by 9 bases, with 14 bases between. The germline V gene encodes CDR1 MNHEY and CDR2 SVGEGT. This CDR3 spans 12 amino acids.

V gene TRBV9 combines with J gene TRBJ2-5; 13 bases are a match to TRBD2. The junction had 6 bases not matched to a gene; V was cut back by 0 bases and J by 4 bases. CDR1 and CDR2 from the germline V gene are SGDLS and YYNGEE. There are 17 residues in the CDR3. The CDR3 spells CASSVEGRLAGGETQYF. DNA for the CDR3: TGTGCCAGCAGCGTAGAGGGGAGACTAGCGGGAGGAGAGACCCAGTACTTC.

This chain connects TRBV5-4 to TRBJ2-1, with TRBD2 identical over 12 bases. The junction had 3 bases not matched to a gene; V was cut back by 2 bases and J by 0 bases. The CDR3 totals 17 residues. Germline CDR1 and CDR2: SGHNT and YYREEE (reference sequence). CDR3 sequence reads: CASSLLAGGSSYNEQFF. The CDR3 region has the DNA TGTGCCAGCAGCTTACTAGCGGGGGGAAGCTCCTACAATGAGCAGTTCTTC.

V usage is TRBV5-8 and J usage is TRBJ2-1; 7 bases are shared with TRBD1. With 3 bases clipped from V and 7 bases from J, the junction kept 7 bases outside the gene matches. Germline CDR1 SGHTS, CDR2 YDEGEE. CDR3 length equals 14 residues. For the CDR3, the DNA is TGTGCCAGCAGCTCGCACAGGGGAGATAATGAGCAGTTCTTC. Its translation: CASSSHRGDNEQFF.

CDR3 region: CASSEARTGGTNYGYTF. The CDR3 nucleotides are TGTGCCAGCAGTGAAGCCCGGACAGGGGGAACTAACTATGGCTACACCTTC. The chain recombines TRBV6-1 with TRBJ1-2, with 10 nucleotides matching TRBD1. This CDR3 has 17 residues. V lost 0 bases to trimming and J lost 0 bases; unmatched junction nucleotides: 4. Germline lookup yields CDR1 MNHNS and CDR2 SASEGT.

The chain recombines TRBV2 with TRBJ2-5, with D possibly TRBD2 on 5 matching bases. CDR3 size: 13 residues. V gave up 2 bases and J gave up 4 bases, with 8 bases separating them. CDR1 is SNHLY, CDR2 FYNNEI, per germline. CDR3 coding DNA: TGTGCCAGCAGTGAAAGGAGGCGAGAGACCCAGTACTTC. Its protein product is CASSERRRETQYF.

The rearrangement uses TRBV18 and TRBJ2-7; D unclear. This CDR3 is built from 13 residues. Trimming left V 0 bases short and J 6 bases short, with 9 bases between. CDR1 KGHSH and CDR2 LQKENI come from the germline V gene. CDR3 sequence reads: CASSPPTRVEQYF. DNA for the CDR3: TGTGCCAGCTCACCACCGACCCGGGTCGAGCAGTACTTC. The full variable domain, with the rest looked up from reference TRBV18 and TRBJ2-7, is NAGVMQNPRHLVRRRGQEARLRCSPMKGHSHVYWYRQLPEEGLKFMVYLQKENIIDESGMPKERFSAEFPKEGPSILRIQQVVRGDSAAYFCASSPPTRVEQYFGPGTRLTVT.

This clone was recorded only once. The genes are TRBV30 and TRBJ2-1; 10 bases fit TRBD2. Looked up from germline, CDR1 is GTSNPN and CDR2 is SVGIG (reference sequence). The CDR3 consists of 17 residues. V shed 2 bases and J 6 bases; nucleotides not matched to a gene: 13. CDR3 protein: CAWSRLAGANLGNEQFF. CDR3 sequence (DNA): TGTGCCTGGAGTCGTCTAGCGGGAGCCAACCTAGGCAATGAGCAGTTCTTC.

V gene TRBV10-3 combines with J gene TRBJ1-2; tentatively, D is TRBD1 (6 bases). Trimming pared 3 bases from V and 8 bases from J, leaving 25 bases between. The CDR3 consists of 17 residues. In germline, CDR1 is ENHRY, CDR2 SYGVKD. The CDR3 loop reads CAISEATSTGVGSGYTF. CDR3 coding DNA: TGTGCCATCAGTGAAGCAACATCGACAGGCGTCGGTAGCGGCTACACCTTC.

The chain links TRBV3-1 (or the pseudogene TRBV3-2) to TRBJ1-5, with D perhaps TRBD1 (5 bases). Trimming stripped 4 bases from V and 5 bases from J, with 12 bases between. Germline V gives CDR1 LGHDT, CDR2 YNNKEL (reference sequence). This CDR3 contains 14 residues. The CDR3 protein is CASSRRGGDQPQHF. The DNA of the CDR3 is TGTGCCAGCAGCCGCCGGGGGGGAGATCAGCCCCAGCATTTT.

The V gene is TRBV12-5, the J gene TRBJ1-3; D may be TRBD1 (6 bases). The CDR3 loop spans 17 amino acids. Trimming removed 6 bases at V and 10 bases at J, with 28 bases between. Germline CDR1 and CDR2: LGHNT and FRNRAP. The CDR3 nucleotides are TGTGCTAGTGGGTTTACCTTAGGGGGGGGTCGACATGGAACCATATATTTT. Protein: CASGFTLGGGRHGTIYF.

The J gene is TRBJ2-5, the V gene TRBV7-9; TRBD2 might be the D (5 bases). Trimming cost V 3 bases and J 4 bases, with 12 bases left between them. The CDR3 contains 14 residues. Germline CDR1 SEHNR, CDR2 FQNEAQ (reference sequence). Here the CDR3 reads CASSFYRGIETQYF. CDR3 nucleotide sequence: TGTGCCAGCAGCTTTTACCGGGGAATAGAGACCCAGTACTTC. Combining the CDR3 with reference TRBV7-9 and TRBJ2-5 gives the whole variable domain DTGVSQNPRHKITKRGQNVTFRCDPISEHNRLYWYRQTLGQGPEFLTYFQNEAQLEKSRLLSDRFSAERPKGSFSTLEIQRTEQGDSAMYLCASSFYRGIETQYFGPGTRLLVL.

This sequence joins TRBV7-9 and TRBJ1-2, with D perhaps matching TRBD1 (6 bases). V lost 4 bases and J lost 4, with 16 bases in between. Germline V gene lookup returns CDR1 SEHNR and CDR2 FQNEAQ (reference sequence). The CDR3 totals 15 residues. CDR3 DNA: TGTGCCAGCAGCTCAGATATGGGGGCGATCTATGGCTACACCTTC. Amino acid sequence: CASSSDMGAIYGYTF.

The rearrangement joins TRBV7-2 to TRBJ2-5; a possible D gene is TRBD1 (6 bases). The CDR3 sequence is 15 residues long. Germline V lookup: CDR1 SGHTA, CDR2 FQGNSA. Trimming removed 2 bases at V and 2 bases at J, with 12 bases between. CDR3 DNA sequence: TGTGCCAGCAGCTTAAGCGGACAGCTGCAAGAGACCCAGTACTTC. It yields the protein CASSLSGQLQETQYF.

This chain joins TRBV28 and TRBJ2-7, with 7 bases aligning to TRBD1. The CDR3 loop spans 14 amino acids. Germline assignment: CDR1 MDHEN and CDR2 SYDVKM. The V gene end was trimmed by 5 bases and the J gene end by 2 bases; junction bases not matched to a gene: 6. Here the CDR3 reads CASSPRQGPYEQYF. The CDR3 nucleotides read TGTGCCAGCAGTCCCCGACAGGGACCCTACGAGCAGTACTTC. The full variable domain, its missing parts supplied by reference TRBV28 and TRBJ2-7, is DVKVTQSSRYLVKRTGEKVFLECVQDMDHENMFWYRQDPGLGLRLIYFSYDVKMKEKGDIPEGYSVSREKKERFSLILESASTNQTSMYLCASSPRQGPYEQYFGPGTRLTVT.

Details on this clone: At one of its ends the junction is not consistent with the germline gene, which may arise from a read error. The genes are TRBV29-1 and TRBJ2-2, with 10 positions matching TRBD1. The germline V gene has CDR1 SQVTM and CDR2 ANQGSEA. This CDR3 is built from 13 residues. CDR3 residues: CSVEGQGAGELFF. In DNA, the CDR3 is TGCAGCGTAGAAGGACAGGGGGCCGGGGAGCTGTTTTTT.

This rearrangement joins TRBV12-3 or TRBV12-4 to TRBJ1-2, with TRBD1 matching 10 bases. The CDR3 is 12 amino acids. V lost 6 bases to trimming and J lost 7 bases; unmatched junction nucleotides: 2. CDR3 sequence: CASRRTGGGYTF. In DNA form, the CDR3 reads TGTGCCAGCAGACGGACAGGGGGTGGCTACACCTTC.